A selection of T cell receptor beta chains follows, all from one sample in a study of blood T cell repertoires in COVID-19. The table came from immunoSEQ multiplex PCR; TCRdb's copy has only in-frame clones and leaves some out. The data hold roughly 80,000 clones, with 70% to 80% observed a single time. Sequenced: peripheral blood. The receptors here all came from a man aged 65 to 79 with active or convalescent COVID-19. The CDR3 runs from the conserved cysteine through the conserved F or W. A D gene is named only where the DNA matches it firmly. Clone size is given for some rows only: seen once, a few or many times, or a class if the clone is expanded.

D gene: TRBD1; clone size: -; J gene: TRBJ2-6; V gene: TRBV28; CDR3 protein: CASSPGGSGANVLTF; CDR3 DNA: TGTGCCAGCAGTCCAGGGGGCTCTGGGGCCAACGTCCTGACTTTC
D gene: -; clone size: few; J gene: TRBJ1-6; V gene: TRBV3-1/TRBV3-2; CDR3 protein: CASSQAGNDSPLHF; CDR3 DNA: TGTGCCAGCAGCCAAGCCGGGAATGACTCACCCCTCCACTTT
D gene: -; clone size: -; J gene: TRBJ1-4; V gene: TRBV10-3; CDR3 protein: CAISESKRQVNEKLFF; CDR3 DNA: TGTGCCATCAGTGAGTCTAAAAGACAGGTTAATGAAAAACTGTTTTTT
D gene: -; clone size: -; J gene: TRBJ2-2; V gene: TRBV7-2; CDR3 protein: CASSSYGVGTGELFF; CDR3 DNA: TGTGCCAGCAGCTCGTACGGGGTGGGGACCGGGGAGCTGTTTTTT
D gene: -; clone size: few; J gene: TRBJ1-1; V gene: TRBV7-9; CDR3 protein: CASSLDILNTEAFF; CDR3 DNA: TGTGCCAGCAGCTTGGACATACTGAACACTGAAGCTTTCTTT
D gene: -; clone size: -; J gene: TRBJ1-1; V gene: TRBV30; CDR3 protein: CAWNLQGYGTEAFF; CDR3 DNA: TGTGCCTGGAACCTTCAGGGGTATGGCACTGAAGCTTTCTTT
D gene: TRBD1; clone size: -; J gene: TRBJ1-5; V gene: TRBV15; CDR3 protein: CATSRGPTGGSQPQHF; CDR3 DNA: TGTGCCACCAGCAGAGGCCCAACAGGGGGCAGTCAGCCCCAGCATTTT
D gene: -; clone size: few; J gene: TRBJ2-1; V gene: TRBV12-5; CDR3 protein: CASGTVDRSAFF; CDR3 DNA: TGTGCTAGTGGTACCGTCGACAGGTCGGCGTTCTTC
D gene: -; clone size: -; J gene: TRBJ2-3; V gene: TRBV30; CDR3 protein: CAWIRGSPGDTQYF; CDR3 DNA: TGTGCCTGGATCCGAGGGTCCCCCGGAGATACGCAGTATTTT
D gene: -; clone size: -; J gene: TRBJ2-1; V gene: TRBV28; CDR3 protein: CASLRDAVNEQFF; CDR3 DNA: TGTGCCAGCCTTCGAGATGCCGTGAATGAGCAGTTCTTC
D gene: TRBD2; clone size: -; J gene: TRBJ2-3; V gene: TRBV5-1; CDR3 protein: CASSLALGLAGAGDTQYF; CDR3 DNA: TGCGCCAGCAGCTTGGCCCTCGGACTAGCGGGGGCAGGAGATACGCAGTATTTT
D gene: -; clone size: -; J gene: TRBJ2-1; V gene: TRBV5-4; CDR3 protein: CASSSSSYNEQFF; CDR3 DNA: TGTGCCAGCAGCTCCAGCTCCTACAATGAGCAGTTCTTC
D gene: -; clone size: -; J gene: TRBJ1-2; V gene: TRBV4-1; CDR3 protein: CASSHEGSGYTF; CDR3 DNA: TGCGCCAGCAGCCATGAGGGTTCTGGCTACACCTTC
D gene: -; clone size: -; J gene: TRBJ2-3; V gene: TRBV5-4; CDR3 protein: CASSRGADTQYF; CDR3 DNA: TGTGCCAGCAGCCGAGGTGCAGATACGCAGTATTTT
D gene: TRBD1; clone size: few; J gene: TRBJ1-6; V gene: TRBV15; CDR3 protein: CATSIGLNRDRGRTYNSPLHF; CDR3 DNA: TGTGCCACCAGCATCGGGCTCAACCGGGACAGGGGGCGGACCTATAATTCACCCCTCCACTTT
D gene: TRBD2; clone size: -; J gene: TRBJ2-1; V gene: TRBV9; CDR3 protein: CASSVGPHSSGGAYNEQFF; CDR3 DNA: TGTGCCAGCAGCGTAGGCCCTCATTCTAGCGGGGGGGCCTACAATGAGCAGTTCTTC
D gene: TRBD2; clone size: -; J gene: TRBJ2-1; V gene: TRBV7-8; CDR3 protein: CASSLVSTGGGAYNEQFF; CDR3 DNA: TGTGCCAGCAGCTTAGTTAGTACGGGCGGGGGGGCCTACAATGAGCAGTTCTTC
D gene: -; clone size: few; J gene: TRBJ2-3; V gene: TRBV5-4; CDR3 protein: CASNGGGYTDTQYF; CDR3 DNA: TGTGCCAGCAATGGGGGGGGCTACACAGATACGCAGTATTTT
D gene: TRBD2; clone size: -; J gene: TRBJ2-2; V gene: TRBV11-2; CDR3 protein: CASSFKRGYGELFF; CDR3 DNA: TGTGCCAGCAGCTTTAAGCGGGGGTACGGGGAGCTGTTTTTT
D gene: TRBD1; clone size: -; J gene: TRBJ2-6; V gene: TRBV29-1; CDR3 protein: CRGDSPPPSGANVLTF; CDR3 DNA: TGCAGGGGGGACAGCCCTCCCCCCTCTGGGGCCAACGTCCTGACTTTC